Sequencing of this T cell receptor beta chain was carried out in a study of shared clonotypes between healthy human individuals. Points on this clone: The same CDR3 is also encoded by other DNA sequences in this sample.

Clones were read by immunoSEQ multiplex PCR, and TCRdb kept only the in-frame ones, dropping some. The profile shows 630,000 or so clones, 95% to 98% of them singletons. V gave up 0 bases and J gave up 5 bases, with 11 bases separating them. This CDR3 has 14 amino acids. Germline V CDR1 and CDR2: LNHNV, YYDKDF (reference sequence). Naive CD8 isolation took CD45RO-negative cells positively selected for CCR7 and excluded terminally differentiated effector memory CD45RA+ cells. Sequenced material: naive CD8+ T cells sorted from blood. The genes are TRBV15 and TRBJ2-7; a weak D match, TRBD1 (6 bases). The TCR originated in a man in his thirties or forties in good health. The CDR3 sequence is CATSRDRGLNEQYF. The CDR3 DNA reads TGTGCCACCAGCAGAGACAGGGGTTTGAACGAGCAGTACTTC.